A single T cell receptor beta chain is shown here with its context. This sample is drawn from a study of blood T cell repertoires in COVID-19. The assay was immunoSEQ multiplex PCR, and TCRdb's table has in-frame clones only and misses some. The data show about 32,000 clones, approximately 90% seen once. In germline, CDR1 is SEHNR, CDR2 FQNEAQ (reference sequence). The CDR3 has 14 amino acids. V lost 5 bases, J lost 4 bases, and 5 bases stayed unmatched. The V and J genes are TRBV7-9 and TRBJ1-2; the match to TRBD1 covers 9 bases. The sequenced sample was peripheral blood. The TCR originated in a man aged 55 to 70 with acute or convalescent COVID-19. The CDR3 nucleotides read TGTGCCAGCAGCGACCGGGACAGGGCCTATGGCTACACCTTC. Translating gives CASSDRDRAYGYTF.